The source of this T cell receptor beta chain is a study of cytomegalovirus exposure and HLA in healthy donors. CDR1 is SGDLS, CDR2 YYNGEE, per germline. The CDR3 runs 15 residues. V was cut by 2 bases and J by 0 bases, with 12 bases left in between. The PCR made use of 60 Vbeta and 13 Jbeta primers. Data came from immunoSEQ multiplex PCR; TCRdb stores just in-frame clones and leaves some out. Of around 140,000 clones listed, roughly 8.8% are singletons. Sample: PBMCs. The TCR comes from a woman aged 40 to 55 in good health and CMV-seropositive. The chain employs TRBV9 and TRBJ2-7, with a tentative D call TRBD1 (5 bases). The CDR3 DNA reads as TGTGCCAGCAGCGTGATGGGCGACAGCTCCTACGAGCAGTACTTC. Amino acids: CASSVMGDSSYEQYF.